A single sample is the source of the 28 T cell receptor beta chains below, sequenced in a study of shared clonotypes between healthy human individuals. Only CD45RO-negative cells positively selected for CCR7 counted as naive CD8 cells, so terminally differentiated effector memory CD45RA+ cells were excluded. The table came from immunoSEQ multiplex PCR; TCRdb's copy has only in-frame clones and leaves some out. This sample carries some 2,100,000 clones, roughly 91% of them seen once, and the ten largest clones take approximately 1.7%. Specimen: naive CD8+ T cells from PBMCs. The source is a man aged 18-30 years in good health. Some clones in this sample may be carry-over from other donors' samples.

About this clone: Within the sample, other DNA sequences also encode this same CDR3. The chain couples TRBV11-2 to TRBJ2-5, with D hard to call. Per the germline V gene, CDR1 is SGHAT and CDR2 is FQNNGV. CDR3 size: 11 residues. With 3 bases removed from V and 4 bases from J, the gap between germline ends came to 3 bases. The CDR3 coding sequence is TGTGCCAGCAGCTTGGGAGAGACCCAGTACTTC. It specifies CASSLGETQYF.

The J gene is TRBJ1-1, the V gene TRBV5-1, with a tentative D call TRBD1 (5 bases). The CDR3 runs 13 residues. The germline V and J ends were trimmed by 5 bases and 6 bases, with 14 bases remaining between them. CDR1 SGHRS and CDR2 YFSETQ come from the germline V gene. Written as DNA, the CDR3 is TGCGCCAGCAGGTGGGAGTCGGGGGCTGAAGCTTTCTTT. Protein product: CASRWESGAEAFF.

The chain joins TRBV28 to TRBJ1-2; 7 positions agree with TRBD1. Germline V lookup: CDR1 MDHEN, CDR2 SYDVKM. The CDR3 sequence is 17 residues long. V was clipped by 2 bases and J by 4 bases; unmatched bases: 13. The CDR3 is CASSLRSGTVYVYGYTF. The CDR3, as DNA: TGTGCCAGCAGTTTACGGTCCGGGACAGTCTACGTCTATGGCTACACCTTC.

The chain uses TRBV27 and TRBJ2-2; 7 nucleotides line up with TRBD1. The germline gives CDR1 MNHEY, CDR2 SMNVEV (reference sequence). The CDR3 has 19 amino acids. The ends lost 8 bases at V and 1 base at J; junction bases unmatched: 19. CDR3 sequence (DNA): TGTGCCAGCCGAAGCCTGGCCCAACAGGGGATGATGAACACCGGGGAGCTGTTTTTT. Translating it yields CASRSLAQQGMMNTGELFF.

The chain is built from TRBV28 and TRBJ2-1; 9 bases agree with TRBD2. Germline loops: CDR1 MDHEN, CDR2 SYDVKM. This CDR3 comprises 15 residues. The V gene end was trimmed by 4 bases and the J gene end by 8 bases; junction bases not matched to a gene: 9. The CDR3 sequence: CASSYSGSGIDEQFF. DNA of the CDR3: TGTGCCAGCAGTTATAGCGGGAGCGGTATCGATGAGCAGTTCTTC.

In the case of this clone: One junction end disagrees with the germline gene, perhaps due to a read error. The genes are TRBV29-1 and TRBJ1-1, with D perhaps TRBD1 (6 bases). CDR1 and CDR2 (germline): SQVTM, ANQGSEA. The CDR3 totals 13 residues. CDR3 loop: CSGEQGGSTEAFF. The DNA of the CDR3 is TGCAGCGGTGAACAGGGCGGGTCGACTGAAGCTTTCTTT.

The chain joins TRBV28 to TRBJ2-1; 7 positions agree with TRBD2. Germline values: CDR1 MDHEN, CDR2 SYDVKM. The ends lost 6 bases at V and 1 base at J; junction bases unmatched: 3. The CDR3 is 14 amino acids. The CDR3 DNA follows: TGTGCCAGCAGGGGGACTACGTCCTACAATGAGCAGTTCTTC. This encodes CASRGTTSYNEQFF.

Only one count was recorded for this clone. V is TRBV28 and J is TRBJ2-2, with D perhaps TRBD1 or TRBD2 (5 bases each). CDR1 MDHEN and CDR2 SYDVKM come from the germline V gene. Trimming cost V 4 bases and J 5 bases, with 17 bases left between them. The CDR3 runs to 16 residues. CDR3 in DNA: TGTGCCAGCAGTTATATGGGGGAGAGTAGGACCGGGGAGCTGTTTTTT. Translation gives CASSYMGESRTGELFF.

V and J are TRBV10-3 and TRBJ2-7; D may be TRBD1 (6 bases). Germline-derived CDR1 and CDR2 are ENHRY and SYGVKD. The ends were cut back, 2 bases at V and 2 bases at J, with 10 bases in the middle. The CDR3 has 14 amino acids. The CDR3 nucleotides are TGTGCCATCAGTGAGGGGACAAAGCCCTACGAGCAGTACTTC. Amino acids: CAISEGTKPYEQYF.

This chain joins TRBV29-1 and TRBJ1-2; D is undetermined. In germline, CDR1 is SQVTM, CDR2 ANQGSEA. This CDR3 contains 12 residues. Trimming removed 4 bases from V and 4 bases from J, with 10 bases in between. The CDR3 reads CSVAPESYGYTF. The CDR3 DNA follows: TGCAGCGTTGCGCCGGAAAGCTATGGCTACACCTTC.

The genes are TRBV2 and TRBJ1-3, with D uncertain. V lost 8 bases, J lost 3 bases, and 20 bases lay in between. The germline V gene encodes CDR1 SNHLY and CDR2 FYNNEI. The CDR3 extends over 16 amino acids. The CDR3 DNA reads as TGTGCCAGCTGGCCAGCGAGGGATTCTTATGGAAACACCATATATTTT. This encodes CASWPARDSYGNTIYF.

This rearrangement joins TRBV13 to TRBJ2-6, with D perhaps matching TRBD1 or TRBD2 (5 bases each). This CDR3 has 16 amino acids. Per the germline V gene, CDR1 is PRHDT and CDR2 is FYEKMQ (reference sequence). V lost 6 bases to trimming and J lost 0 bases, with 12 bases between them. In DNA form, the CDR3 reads TGTGCCAGCAGTGAGAGTGGGACCTCTGGGGCCAACGTCCTGACTTTC. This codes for CASSESGTSGANVLTF.

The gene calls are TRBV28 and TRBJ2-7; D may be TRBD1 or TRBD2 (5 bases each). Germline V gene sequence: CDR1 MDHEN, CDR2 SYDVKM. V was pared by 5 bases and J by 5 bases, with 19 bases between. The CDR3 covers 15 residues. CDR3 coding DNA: TGTGCCAGCAGTCCCGGGGCTACCCGAATCCACGAGCAGTACTTC. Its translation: CASSPGATRIHEQYF.

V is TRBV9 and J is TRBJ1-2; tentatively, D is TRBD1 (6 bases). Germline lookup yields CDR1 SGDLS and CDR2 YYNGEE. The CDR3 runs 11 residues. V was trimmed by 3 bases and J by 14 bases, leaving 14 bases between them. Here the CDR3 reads CASSGSGVATF. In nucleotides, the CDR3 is TGTGCCAGCAGCGGTTCAGGGGTCGCGACCTTC.

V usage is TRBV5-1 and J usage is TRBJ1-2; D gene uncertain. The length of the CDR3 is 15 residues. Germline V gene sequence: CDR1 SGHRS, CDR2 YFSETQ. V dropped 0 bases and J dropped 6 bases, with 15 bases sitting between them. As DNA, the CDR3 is TGCGCCAGCAGCTTGGTTTCGGGAGATTGGGATGGCTACACCTTC. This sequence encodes CASSLVSGDWDGYTF.

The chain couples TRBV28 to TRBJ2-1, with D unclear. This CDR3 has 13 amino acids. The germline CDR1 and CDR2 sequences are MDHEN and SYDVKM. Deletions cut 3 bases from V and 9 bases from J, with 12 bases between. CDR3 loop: CASSFRPASEQFF. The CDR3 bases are TGTGCCAGCAGTTTCCGACCCGCCAGTGAGCAGTTCTTC.

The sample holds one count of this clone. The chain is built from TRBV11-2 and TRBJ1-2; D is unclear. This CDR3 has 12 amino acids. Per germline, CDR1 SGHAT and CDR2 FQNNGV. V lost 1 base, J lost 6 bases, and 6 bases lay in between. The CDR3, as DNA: TGTGCCAGCAGCTTAGCGACTGATGGCTACACCTTC. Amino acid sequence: CASSLATDGYTF.

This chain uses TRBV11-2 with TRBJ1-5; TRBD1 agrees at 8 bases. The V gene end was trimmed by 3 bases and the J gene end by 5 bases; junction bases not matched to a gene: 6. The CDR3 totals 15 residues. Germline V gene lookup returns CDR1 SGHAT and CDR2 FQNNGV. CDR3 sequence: CASSFGQGGDQPQHF. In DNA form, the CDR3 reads TGTGCCAGCAGCTTCGGACAGGGCGGTGATCAGCCCCAGCATTTT.

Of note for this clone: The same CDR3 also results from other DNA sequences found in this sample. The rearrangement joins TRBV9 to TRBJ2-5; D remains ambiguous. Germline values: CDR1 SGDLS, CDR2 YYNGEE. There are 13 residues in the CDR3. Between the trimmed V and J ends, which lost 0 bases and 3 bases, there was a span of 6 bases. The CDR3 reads CASSVAGEETQYF. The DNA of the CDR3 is TGTGCCAGCAGCGTAGCTGGAGAAGAGACCCAGTACTTC.

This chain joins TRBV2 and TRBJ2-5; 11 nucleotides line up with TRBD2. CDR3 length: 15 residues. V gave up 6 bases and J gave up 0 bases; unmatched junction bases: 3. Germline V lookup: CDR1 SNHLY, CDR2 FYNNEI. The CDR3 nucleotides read TGTGCCAGCAGCTCACTAGCGGGAGACCAAGAGACCCAGTACTTC. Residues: CASSSLAGDQETQYF.

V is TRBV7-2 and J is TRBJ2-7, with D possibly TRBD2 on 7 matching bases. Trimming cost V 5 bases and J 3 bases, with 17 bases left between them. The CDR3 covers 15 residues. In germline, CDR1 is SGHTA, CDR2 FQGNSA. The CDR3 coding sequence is TGTGCCAGCAGCCCCTGGGGGGGGCAAGACTACGAGCAGTACTTC. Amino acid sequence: CASSPWGGQDYEQYF.

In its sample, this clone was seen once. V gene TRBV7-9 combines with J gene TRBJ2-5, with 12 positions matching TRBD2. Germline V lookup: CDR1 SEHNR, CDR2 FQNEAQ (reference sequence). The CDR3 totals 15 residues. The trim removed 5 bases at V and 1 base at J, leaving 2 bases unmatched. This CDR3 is CASSKTSGGQETQYF. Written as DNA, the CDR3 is TGTGCCAGCAGCAAGACTAGCGGGGGCCAAGAGACCCAGTACTTC.

CDR3 loop: CASSILQGATNEKLFF. As DNA, the CDR3 is TGTGCCAGCAGCATATTACAGGGTGCAACTAATGAAAAACTGTTTTTT. This chain connects TRBV7-9 to TRBJ1-4; possible D gene TRBD1, 6 bases. Trimming left V 5 bases short and J 0 bases short, with 13 bases between. The CDR3 is 16 amino acids. Germline-derived CDR1 and CDR2 are SEHNR and FQNEAQ (reference sequence).

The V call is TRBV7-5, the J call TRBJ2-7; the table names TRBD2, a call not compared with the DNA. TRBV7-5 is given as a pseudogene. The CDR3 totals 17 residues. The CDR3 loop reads CVRSLSSATPSLHEQYF. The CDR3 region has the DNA TGTGTCAGAAGCTTATCCAGTGCAACCCCTAGCCTCCACGAGCAGTACTTC.

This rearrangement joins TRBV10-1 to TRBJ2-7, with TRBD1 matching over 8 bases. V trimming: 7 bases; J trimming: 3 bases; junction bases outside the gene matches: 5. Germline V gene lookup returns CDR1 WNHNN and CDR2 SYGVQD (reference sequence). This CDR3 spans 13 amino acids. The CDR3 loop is CASNRGTGYEQYF. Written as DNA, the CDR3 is TGCGCCAGCAACCGGGGGACAGGCTACGAGCAGTACTTC.

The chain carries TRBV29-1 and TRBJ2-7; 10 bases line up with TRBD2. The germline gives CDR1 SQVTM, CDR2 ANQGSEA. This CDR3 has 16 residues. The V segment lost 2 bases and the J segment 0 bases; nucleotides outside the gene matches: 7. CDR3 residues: CSVEWIAGGSSYEQYF. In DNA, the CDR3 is TGCAGCGTTGAATGGATAGCGGGAGGAAGCTCCTACGAGCAGTACTTC.

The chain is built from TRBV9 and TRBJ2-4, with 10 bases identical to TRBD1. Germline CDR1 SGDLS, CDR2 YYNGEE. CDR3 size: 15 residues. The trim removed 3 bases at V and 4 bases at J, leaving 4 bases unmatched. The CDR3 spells CASSGQGAEKNIQYF. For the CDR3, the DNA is TGTGCCAGCAGCGGACAGGGGGCCGAGAAAAACATTCAGTACTTC.

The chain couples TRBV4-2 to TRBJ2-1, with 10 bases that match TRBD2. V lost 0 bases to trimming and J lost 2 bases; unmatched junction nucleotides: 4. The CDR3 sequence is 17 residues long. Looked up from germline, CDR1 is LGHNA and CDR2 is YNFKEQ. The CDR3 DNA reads TGTGCCAGCAGCCAAGAGGGACTAGCGCTTCCCTACAATGAGCAGTTCTTC. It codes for CASSQEGLALPYNEQFF.